This passage covers 4 T cell receptor beta chains from one sample sequenced in a study of graft-versus-host responses after intestinal transplantation. For these TCRs, the target antigens are not known. Data came from immunoSEQ multiplex PCR; TCRdb stores just in-frame clones and leaves some out. Of around 67,000 clones in the sample, about 87% were seen once. The starting material was unstimulated CD4+ T cells sorted from spleen or lymph node cells, obtained before transplant. The receptors derive from a human donor who was the organ donor for an intestinal transplant.

V gene TRBV28 combines with J gene TRBJ1-4; 12 bases align to TRBD1. J lost 5 bases, V lost 5 bases, and 3 bases had no gene match. From germline, CDR1 is MDHEN and CDR2 SYDVKM. The CDR3 is made up of 15 amino acids. The DNA for the CDR3 is TGTGCCAGCAGTCCGGGACAGGGGGCAAATGAAAAACTGTTTTTT. Translated, it gives CASSPGQGANEKLFF.

The chain recombines TRBV5-1 with TRBJ2-2, with 8 bases lining up with TRBD1. The CDR3 runs 13 residues. CDR1 is SGHRS and CDR2 is YFSETQ in the germline V gene. The ends lost 7 bases at V and 7 bases at J; junction bases unmatched: 6. CDR3 coding DNA: TGCGCCAGCGCGGACAGGGAACGCGGGGAGCTGTTTTTT. Translation: CASADRERGELFF.

Only a few counts were recorded for this clone. The chain has TRBV7-2 and TRBJ1-3; TRBD1 is a possible D gene (6 bases). Trimming left V 1 base short and J 7 bases short, with 20 bases between. Germline V gene data show CDR1 as SGHTA and CDR2 as FQGNSA. This CDR3 contains 17 residues. CDR3: CASSLGVSGGSWNTIYF. The CDR3 nucleotides are TGTGCCAGCAGCTTAGGAGTGTCTGGGGGCTCTTGGAACACCATATATTTT.

This chain connects TRBV9 to TRBJ1-1, with unresolved D. CDR1 SGDLS and CDR2 YYNGEE come from the germline V gene. The CDR3 is 15 amino acids. V gave up 4 bases and J gave up 5 bases, with 18 bases separating them. CDR3 loop: CASSPRGILSTEAFF. The CDR3, as DNA: TGTGCCAGCAGCCCCCGAGGGATACTTTCGACTGAAGCTTTCTTT.